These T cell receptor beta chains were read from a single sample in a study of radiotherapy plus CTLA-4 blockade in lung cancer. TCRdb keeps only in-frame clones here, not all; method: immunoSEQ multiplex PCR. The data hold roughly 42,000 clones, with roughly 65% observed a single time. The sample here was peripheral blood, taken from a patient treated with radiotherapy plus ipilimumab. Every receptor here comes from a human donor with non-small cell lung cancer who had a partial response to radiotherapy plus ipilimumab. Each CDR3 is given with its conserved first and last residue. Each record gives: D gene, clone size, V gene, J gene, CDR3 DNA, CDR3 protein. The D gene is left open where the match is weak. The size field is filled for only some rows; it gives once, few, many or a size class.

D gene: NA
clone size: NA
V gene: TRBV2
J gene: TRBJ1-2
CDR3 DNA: TGTGCCAGCGGGGGGGGGAACTATGGCTACACCTTC
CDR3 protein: CASGGGNYGYTF

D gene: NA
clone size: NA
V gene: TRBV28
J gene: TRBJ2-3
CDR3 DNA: TGTGCCAGCAGTTTCCTATCCACAGATACGCAGTATTTT
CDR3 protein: CASSFLSTDTQYF

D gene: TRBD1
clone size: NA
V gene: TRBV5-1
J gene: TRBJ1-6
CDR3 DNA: TGCGCCAGCAGCCCGGGACAGGTTGAGTCACCCCTCCACTTT
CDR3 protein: CASSPGQVESPLHF

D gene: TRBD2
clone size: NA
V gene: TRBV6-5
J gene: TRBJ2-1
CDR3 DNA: TGTGCCAGCAGCCAGCGGGAGGGGTACAATGAGCAGTTCTTC
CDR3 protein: CASSQREGYNEQFF

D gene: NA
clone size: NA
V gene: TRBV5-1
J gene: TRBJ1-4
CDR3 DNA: TGCGCCAGCGCCTTGGGGGCAGGACAGAATGAAAAACTGTTTTTT
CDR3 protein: CASALGAGQNEKLFF

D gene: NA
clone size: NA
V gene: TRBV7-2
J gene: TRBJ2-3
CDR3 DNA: TGTGCCAGCAGCGGGGGCGGAGATACGCAGTATTTT
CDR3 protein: CASSGGGDTQYF

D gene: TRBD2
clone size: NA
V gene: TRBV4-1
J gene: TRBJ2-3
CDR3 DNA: TGCGCCAGCAGCCAAGCTCGTAGTAGCGGGGGCGGCACAGATACGCAGTATTTT
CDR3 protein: CASSQARSSGGGTDTQYF

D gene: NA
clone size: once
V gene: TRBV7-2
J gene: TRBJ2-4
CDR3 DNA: TGTGCCAGCAGCTTCGACACTAGTTTTAACATTCAGTACTTC
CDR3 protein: CASSFDTSFNIQYF

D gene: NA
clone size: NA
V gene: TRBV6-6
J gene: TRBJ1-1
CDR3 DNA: TGTGCCAGCAACCACCAGGGGTTGAGCACTGAAGCTTTCTTT
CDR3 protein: CASNHQGLSTEAFF

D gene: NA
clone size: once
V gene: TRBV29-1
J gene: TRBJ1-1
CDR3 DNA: TGCAGCGGCCGGACAGCCAACACTGAAGCTTTCTTT
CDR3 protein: CSGRTANTEAFF

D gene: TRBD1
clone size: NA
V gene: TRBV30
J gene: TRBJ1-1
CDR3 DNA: TGTGGCTCGAGACAGGGGTTGGCTGAAGCTTTCTTT
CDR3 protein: CGSRQGLAEAFF

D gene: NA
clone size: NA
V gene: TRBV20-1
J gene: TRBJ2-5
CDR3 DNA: TGCAGTGCTGGGAGGGAGACCCAGTACTTC
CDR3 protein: CSAGRETQYF

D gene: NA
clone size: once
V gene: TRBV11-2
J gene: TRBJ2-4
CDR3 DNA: TGTGCCAGCAGCTCCCGGGAGATGGCCAAAAACATTCAGTACTTC
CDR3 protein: CASSSREMAKNIQYF

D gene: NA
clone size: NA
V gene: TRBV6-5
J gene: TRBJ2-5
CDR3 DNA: TGTGCCAGCAGCATGGACAGAACGGGGACCCAGTACTTC
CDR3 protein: CASSMDRTGTQYF

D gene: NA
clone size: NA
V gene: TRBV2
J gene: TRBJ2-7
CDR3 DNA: TGTGCCAGCAATGATGCCGGGAACGAGCAGTACTTC
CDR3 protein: CASNDAGNEQYF

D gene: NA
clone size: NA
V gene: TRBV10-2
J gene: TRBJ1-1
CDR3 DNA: TGCGCCAGCAGTGAATGGAGGGCTAACACTGAAGCTTTCTTT
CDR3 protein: CASSEWRANTEAFF

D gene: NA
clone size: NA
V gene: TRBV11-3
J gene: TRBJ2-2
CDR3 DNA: TGTGCCAGCAGCTTAGATGACAGAGGAGGGACCGGGGAGCTGTTTTTT
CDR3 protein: CASSLDDRGGTGELFF

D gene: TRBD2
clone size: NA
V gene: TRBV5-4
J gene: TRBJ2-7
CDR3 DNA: TGTGCCAGCAGCCCTCAAAGACTACTAGCGGGGGATTTCTACGAGCAGTACTTC
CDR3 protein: CASSPQRLLAGDFYEQYF

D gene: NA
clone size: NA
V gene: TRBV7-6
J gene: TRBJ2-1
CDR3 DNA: TGTGCCAGCAGCGCCAACCCGGGGTACAATGAGCAGTTCTTC
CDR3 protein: CASSANPGYNEQFF

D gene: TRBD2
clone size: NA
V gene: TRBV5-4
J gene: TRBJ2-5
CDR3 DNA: TGTGCCAGCAGCTTGAAGACCGGGGGGGGAGAGACCCAGTACTTC
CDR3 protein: CASSLKTGGGETQYF

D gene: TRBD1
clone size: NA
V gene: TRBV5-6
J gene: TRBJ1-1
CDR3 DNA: TGTGCCAGCACGGACAGGGTGAACACTGAAGCTTTCTTT
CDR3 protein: CASTDRVNTEAFF

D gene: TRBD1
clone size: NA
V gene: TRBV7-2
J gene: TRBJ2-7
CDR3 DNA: TGTGCCAGCAGCGGGCGGACAGGGATTTCCTACGAGCAGTACTTC
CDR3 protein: CASSGRTGISYEQYF